What follows are 6 T cell receptor beta chains derived from one specimen sequenced in a study of T cell responses to AZD1222 COVID-19 vaccine. Profiling relied on immunoSEQ multiplex PCR, and the TCRdb table lists in-frame clones only, not all of them. The table has some 130,000 clones, over 90% seen once. The sequences come from peripheral blood, collected on day 0 of AZD1222 vaccination. These receptor sequences come from an adult in good health.

This clone was counted a single time. This rearrangement joins TRBV14 to TRBJ2-1; 7 nucleotides align to TRBD2. Germline loops: CDR1 SGHDN, CDR2 FVKESK. The CDR3 runs to 15 residues. The ends lost 4 bases at V and 1 base at J; junction bases unmatched: 4. The CDR3 DNA is TGTGCCAGCAGCCCAGCGGGATTTTCCTACAATGAGCAGTTCTTC. Protein sequence: CASSPAGFSYNEQFF.

This clone was seen only once. CDR3 residues: CASSPVPFEQYF. Written as DNA, the CDR3 is TGTGCCAGCAGCCCCGTCCCCTTCGAGCAGTACTTC. This chain uses TRBV6-5 with TRBJ2-7; D uncertain. The CDR3 consists of 12 residues. The V gene's germline CDR1 is MNHEY and CDR2 SVGAGI. V lost 6 bases and J lost 6, with 12 bases in between.

The chain employs TRBV10-3 and TRBJ2-2; 9 nucleotides match TRBD1. The CDR3 sequence is 16 residues long. Germline V CDR1 and CDR2: ENHRY, SYGVKD. V was clipped by 6 bases and J by 1 base; unmatched bases: 6. The CDR3 DNA reads as TGTGCCATCAGGGGAGACAGGGGGAGGAACACCGGGGAGCTGTTTTTT. Translated, it gives CAIRGDRGRNTGELFF.

V usage is TRBV28 and J usage is TRBJ2-7; TRBD2 might be the D (6 bases). The CDR3 has 13 amino acids. Germline assignment: CDR1 MDHEN and CDR2 SYDVKM. Trimming took off 3 bases at V and 3 bases at J, with 9 bases between the two ends. The CDR3 DNA follows: TGTGCCAGCAGTTTGCGGGGACTCTACGAGCAGTACTTC. Residues: CASSLRGLYEQYF.

The J gene is TRBJ1-1, the V gene TRBV27, with D tentatively TRBD1 (6 bases). The CDR3 is made up of 16 amino acids. The V end was cut by 2 bases, the J end by 1 base, with 14 bases between. The germline gives CDR1 MNHEY, CDR2 SMNVEV (reference sequence). CDR3 nucleotide sequence: TGTGCCAGCAGTTTAGTCAGGGGAAGGTGGAACACTGAAGCTTTCTTT. It codes for CASSLVRGRWNTEAFF.

This chain uses TRBV7-8 with TRBJ1-5; 8 nucleotides agree with TRBD1. Trimming removed 3 bases from V and 2 bases from J; junction bases left unmatched: 9. This CDR3 is 17 amino acids long. The germline gives CDR1 SGHVS, CDR2 FQNEAQ. Here the CDR3 reads CASSFRAGGWGNQPQHF. DNA for the CDR3: TGTGCCAGCAGCTTCCGGGCAGGGGGCTGGGGCAATCAGCCCCAGCATTTT.